Following are 15 T cell receptor beta chains from one sample sequenced in a study of T-cell memory formation after mild COVID-19. TCRdb re-analysed the 5' RACE reads in MiXCR, keeping a single row per CDR3 protein. The sample has about 440,000 distinct CDR3 sequences, around 18% seen once. Material: PBMCs or a T cell subset sorted from them (not recorded which). Source of these receptors: an adult woman who had mild COVID-19 (a few samples of this study predate the infection). Cell type and time point are not known.

The table lists this clonotype with a few counts. This chain uses TRBV4-1 with TRBJ2-3; unclear D gene. Germline-derived CDR1 and CDR2 are MGHRA and YSYEKL. Trimming stripped 3 bases from V and 4 bases from J, with 11 bases between. The CDR3 consists of 14 residues. This chain's CDR3 is CASSHPFVSDTQYF. The CDR3 DNA reads as TGCGCCAGCAGCCATCCCTTCGTTTCAGATACGCAGTATTTT.

The V call is TRBV5-1, the J call TRBJ2-3; perhaps TRBD1 as D (6 bases). Germline CDR1 and CDR2: SGHRS and YFSETQ. CDR3 size: 14 residues. The V end lost 2 bases, the J end lost 3 bases, and 10 bases lay between the germline ends. The CDR3 region is CASSFTGNTDTQYF. The CDR3 DNA reads as TGCGCCAGCAGCTTTACAGGGAATACAGATACGCAGTATTTT.

The rearrangement links TRBV12-3 or TRBV12-4 to TRBJ1-1, with D possibly TRBD1 on 6 matching bases. The CDR3 totals 15 residues. V dropped 7 bases and J dropped 9 bases, with 24 bases sitting between them. The CDR3 spells CASTPSGTTGGQAFF. In DNA form, the CDR3 reads TGTGCCAGCACTCCATCCGGGACAACAGGTGGACAAGCTTTCTTT.

This rearrangement joins TRBV13 to TRBJ1-6; D uncertain. The germline V and J ends were trimmed by 4 bases and 4 bases, with 11 bases remaining between them. The CDR3 runs to 15 residues. Looked up from germline, CDR1 is PRHDT and CDR2 is FYEKMQ (reference sequence). The CDR3 sequence: CASSSRTGYNSPLHF. DNA of the CDR3: TGTGCCAGCAGCTCCCGGACGGGATATAATTCACCCCTCCACTTT.

The chain has TRBV14 and TRBJ2-1; 7 nucleotides match TRBD2. The CDR3 runs to 15 residues. The germline gives CDR1 SGHDN, CDR2 FVKESK. V trimming: 4 bases; J trimming: 4 bases; junction bases outside the gene matches: 7. CDR3 sequence reads: CASSPTSANYNEQFF. The CDR3 DNA reads TGTGCCAGCAGCCCCACTAGCGCCAATTACAATGAGCAGTTCTTC.

The chain is built from TRBV7-9 and TRBJ1-4; D is perhaps TRBD1 (6 bases). V lost 1 base to trimming and J lost 6 bases, with 9 bases between them. Germline V gene lookup returns CDR1 SEHNR and CDR2 FQNEAQ (reference sequence). This CDR3 has 14 amino acids. The CDR3 region is CASSLGAGDEKLFF. The CDR3 DNA sequence: TGTGCCAGCAGCTTAGGGGCAGGGGATGAAAAACTGTTTTTT.

CDR3 coding DNA: TGTGCCAGCAGCTACCAATCCCCCGGCAGGGCTGTGCAGTACTTC. The encoded protein is CASSYQSPGRAVQYF. The chain uses TRBV3-1 and TRBJ2-7, with a tentative D call TRBD1 (5 bases). Trimming removed 5 bases from V and 9 bases from J, with 23 bases in between. Germline V gene lookup returns CDR1 LGHDT and CDR2 YNNKEL (reference sequence). The CDR3 is 15 residues long.

This clonotype appeared a few times. The chain links TRBV6-5 to TRBJ2-2; 16 bases fit TRBD2. The CDR3 consists of 19 residues. With 1 base clipped from V and 9 bases from J, the junction kept 11 bases outside the gene matches. Germline V gene lookup returns CDR1 MNHEY and CDR2 SVGAGI. The CDR3 DNA reads TGTGCCAGCAGTTACTTCGTGGGGACTAGCGGGGGGGCCGCCAGGGAGCTGTTTTTT. As protein: CASSYFVGTSGGAARELFF.

This clonotype was seen a few times. The chain carries TRBV24-1 and TRBJ1-1; perhaps TRBD1 as D (6 bases). The CDR3 has 15 residues. Germline assignment: CDR1 KGHDR and CDR2 SFDVKD. V was trimmed by 3 bases and J by 6 bases, leaving 16 bases between them. The CDR3 is CATSDPRTAEPEAFF. The CDR3 bases are TGTGCCACCAGTGATCCCCGGACAGCGGAACCTGAAGCTTTCTTT.

The V gene is TRBV18, the J gene TRBJ2-7; TRBD1 matches 7 bases. V trimming: 4 bases; J trimming: 6 bases; junction bases outside the gene matches: 9. This CDR3 comprises 14 residues. Per germline, CDR1 KGHSH and CDR2 LQKENI. DNA for the CDR3: TGTGCCAGCTCACGACCCGAAGGGGGCGGCGAGCAGTACTTC. This gives the protein CASSRPEGGGEQYF. Looking up the rest from reference TRBV18 and TRBJ2-7 gives the full variable domain: NAGVMQNPRHLVRRRGQEARLRCSPMKGHSHVYWYRQLPEEGLKFMVYLQKENIIDESGMPKERFSAEFPKEGPSILRIQQVVRGDSAAYFCASSRPEGGGEQYFGPGTRLTVT.

The chain couples TRBV12-3 or TRBV12-4 to TRBJ2-2, with 13 bases matching TRBD2. The CDR3 length is 18 residues. Trimming took 6 bases from V and 0 from J; bases not matched to a gene: 7. The CDR3: CASRGTSGDRANTGELFF. As DNA, the CDR3 is TGTGCCAGCAGAGGGACTAGCGGGGACCGTGCGAACACCGGGGAGCTGTTTTTT.

This clonotype was detected only a few times. CDR3 nucleotide sequence: TGTGCCATCAGTGACAACTCCTACGAGCAGTACTTC. It codes for CAISDNSYEQYF. The J gene is TRBJ2-7, the V gene TRBV10-3; no reliable D call. Germline V gives CDR1 ENHRY, CDR2 SYGVKD. This CDR3 has 12 amino acids. The germline V and J ends were trimmed by 3 bases and 0 bases, with 3 bases remaining between them.

This clonotype showed up many times. This rearrangement joins TRBV7-2 to TRBJ2-5, with D possibly TRBD2 on 6 matching bases. V shed 1 base and J shed 5 bases, with 11 bases lying between them. Germline CDR1 reads SGHTA; CDR2 reads FQGNSA. CDR3 length: 14 residues. This CDR3 is CASSLGAGGETQYF. The DNA of the CDR3 is TGTGCCAGCAGCTTAGGAGCGGGTGGCGAGACCCAGTACTTC.

This sequence joins TRBV7-2 and TRBJ1-1; D call uncertain. V lost 1 base and J 7 bases, leaving 10 bases between the germline ends. This CDR3 has 13 residues. From germline, CDR1 is SGHTA and CDR2 FQGNSA. CDR3 loop: CASSLEIQHEAFF. The CDR3 DNA reads TGTGCCAGCAGCTTAGAAATACAGCATGAAGCTTTCTTT.

This clonotype showed up many times. V gene TRBV12-3 or TRBV12-4 combines with J gene TRBJ1-1; D not resolved. Deletions cut 7 bases from V and 4 bases from J, with 13 bases between. The CDR3 totals 13 residues. The DNA of the CDR3 is TGTGCCAGCACCTCATCCACAGCCACTGAAGCTTTCTTT. Protein product: CASTSSTATEAFF.